Included here is one T cell receptor (beta chain) sequence, with context. The data belong to a study of blood T cell repertoires in COVID-19. Study-level background: Whether acute or convalescent, the COVID-19 samples came from the United States, Italy and Spain. T cells, B-cell-depleted T cells, or PBMCs provided the cDNA or gDNA that served as material.

Original methodology: Quantification of nucleated cells was approximated via reference gene primer amplification. The protocol was immunoSEQ multiplex PCR, while the TCRdb copy is restricted to in-frame clones and leaves out a portion. That table furnishes V, J and clone size, whereas the DNA furnished D and trimming. The sample contains 270,000 or so clones, roughly 83% of which appear only once. Seattle patient enrollment occurred during active infection, with longitudinal follow-up thereafter. Deletions cut 6 bases from V and 0 bases from J, with 6 bases between. The CDR3 spans 13 residues. The germline V gene encodes CDR1 MGHDK and CDR2 SYGVNS.

Sequencing was done on a sample of peripheral blood. The clonotype comes from a human donor with COVID-19, enrolled during active disease. The donor label of this sample is uncertain. The genes are TRBV25-1 and TRBJ1-3; D is unresolved. DNA for the CDR3: TGTGCCAGCAGAACTCCCTCTGGAAACACCATATATTTT. This encodes CASRTPSGNTIYF. The full variable domain, completed using reference TRBV25-1 and TRBJ1-3, is EADIYQTPRYLVIGTGKKITLECSQTMGHDKMYWYQQDPGMELHLIHYSYGVNSTEKGDLSSESTVSRIRTEHFPLTLESARPSHTSQYLCASRTPSGNTIYFGEGSWLTVV.